The clone carrying this T cell receptor (beta chain) was detected only a few times. No antigen is known for it. The data belong to a study of vaccination and CD4 T cells after COVID-19. For the study at large: Samples taken post-COVID came a median 101 days after diagnosis, ranging from 35 to 161. Overlapping spike pools from SARS-CoV-2 and HCoV-NL63, HCoV-OC43 and HCoV-229E served as culture stimuli. Whole-study findings and limits: Recorded median SARS-CoV-2-reactive clonotype numbers increased from approximately 21 to 38 without reaching significance.

Treatment defined: approximately nine-day PBMC culture with coronavirus spike peptide pools or control peptides (ViraFEST assay). J was trimmed by 2 bases and V by 0 bases; bases with no gene match: 7. Germline loops: CDR1 LGHNA, CDR2 YSLEER. The CDR3 sequence is 17 residues long. With the Oncomine TCR Beta short-read assay, DNA from cultured CD4+ T cells was sequenced. One entry per CDR3 protein results from TCRdb running MiXCR on the PCR reads. The sample lists fewer than 2,500 distinct CDR3 sequences; 25% to 35% were seen once. The input for sequencing was CD4+ T cells from blood, cultured in vitro, taken after SARS-CoV-2 vaccination. The receptor was isolated from a human donor who had recovered from COVID-19. This chain uses TRBV4-3 with TRBJ2-5, with 9 bases fitting TRBD2. In DNA, the CDR3 is TGCGCCAGCAGCCAAGATGCCCTAGCGGGGAGTCAAGAGACCCAGTACTTC. Residues: CASSQDALAGSQETQYF.